The 20 T cell receptor beta chains listed next were all sequenced from one sample in a study of fetal regulatory T cell absence and autoimmunity. Profiled with immunoSEQ multiplex PCR; TCRdb holds only in-frame clones, not every one. The profile shows around 100,000 clones, less than 80% of them singletons. The sample taken for sequencing was pancreas tissue. Every receptor here comes from a male donor with IPEX syndrome.

The chain is built from TRBV6-5 and TRBJ1-2, with a possible D match to TRBD1 (5 bases). Germline CDR1 and CDR2: MNHEY and SVGAGI. This CDR3 spans 14 amino acids. The V and J ends lost 0 bases and 2 bases respectively, with 7 bases between them. CDR3 in DNA: TGTGCCAGCAGTTACTCGAGGGGAAACTATGGCTACACCTTC. It encodes CASSYSRGNYGYTF.

This sequence joins TRBV11-2 and TRBJ2-7, with D possibly being TRBD1 or TRBD2 (5 bases each). The CDR3 is 15 amino acids. V was shortened by 3 bases and J by 3 bases, with 15 bases between the two germline ends. The V gene's germline CDR1 is SGHAT and CDR2 FQNNGV. The CDR3 here is CASSFRRGGSYEQYF. In DNA, the CDR3 is TGTGCCAGCAGCTTTCGACGTGGGGGTAGCTACGAGCAGTACTTC.

The V and J genes are TRBV30 and TRBJ1-2, with a tentative D call TRBD1 (5 bases). The V and J ends lost 1 base and 4 bases respectively, with 7 bases between them. CDR1 is GTSNPN and CDR2 is SVGIG in the germline V gene (reference sequence). The CDR3 runs to 12 residues. CDR3 DNA sequence: TGTGCCTGGAGTGCGACAGTCTATGGCTACACCTTC. This gives the protein CAWSATVYGYTF.

This chain links TRBV27 with TRBJ1-6, with a weak D call TRBD1 (5 bases). Germline CDR1 reads MNHEY; CDR2 reads SMNVEV (reference sequence). V lost 5 bases, J lost 8 bases, and 16 bases lay in between. This CDR3 has 15 amino acids. This CDR3 is CASSTRRGEDSPLHF. Here the CDR3 DNA reads TGTGCCAGCAGTACACGACGGGGGGAGGATTCACCCCTCCACTTT.

The rearrangement joins TRBV14 to TRBJ1-2; TRBD1 aligns across 7 bases. The CDR3 consists of 14 residues. Germline V gives CDR1 SGHDN, CDR2 FVKESK. V shed 5 bases, J shed 5 bases, and the junction held 8 bases outside the gene matches. The DNA for the CDR3 is TGTGCCAGCAGCGGGAGGGGGCTACTTTATGGCTACACCTTC. This encodes CASSGRGLLYGYTF. Full variable domain (outside the CDR3, taken from reference TRBV14 and TRBJ1-2): EAGVTQFPSHSVIEKGQTVTLRCDPISGHDNLYWYRRVMGKEIKFLLHFVKESKQDESGMPNNRFLAERTGGTYSTLKVQPAELEDSGVYFCASSGRGLLYGYTFGSGTRLTVV.

The chain joins TRBV15 to TRBJ1-1; D gene unclear. V lost 3 bases to trimming and J lost 3 bases, with 8 bases between them. The germline CDR1 and CDR2 sequences are LNHNV and YYDKDF (reference sequence). The CDR3 runs 13 residues. The CDR3 here is CATSRSKDTEAFF. CDR3 in DNA: TGTGCCACCAGCAGGTCGAAGGACACTGAAGCTTTCTTT.

The chain combines TRBV6-1 with TRBJ2-1; D perhaps matches TRBD2 (5 bases). Trimming removed 2 bases from V and 0 bases from J, with 8 bases in between. Germline-derived CDR1 and CDR2 are MNHNS and SASEGT. CDR3 length: 15 residues. The CDR3, as DNA: TGTGCCAGCAGTGAAAGTGGGAGCTCCTACAATGAGCAGTTCTTC. This sequence encodes CASSESGSSYNEQFF.

The V and J genes are TRBV6-5 and TRBJ2-7; 8 bases are shared with TRBD2. The V gene's germline CDR1 is MNHEY and CDR2 SVGAGI. The CDR3 contains 14 residues. Trimming removed 5 bases from V and 2 bases from J; junction bases left unmatched: 5. CDR3 in amino acids: CASSRGTRTYEQYF. The CDR3 coding sequence is TGTGCCAGCAGTAGGGGGACTAGGACCTACGAGCAGTACTTC.

This clone rates as medium-sized (0.01 to 0.1%). The CDR3 bases are TGTGCCAGCAGCCTCTGGTTAGGCAATGAGCAGTTCTTC. Amino acids: CASSLWLGNEQFF. This chain links TRBV5-6 with TRBJ2-1; D not certain. The V gene's germline CDR1 is SGHDT and CDR2 YYEEEE. V was cut by 4 bases and J by 6 bases, with 11 bases left in between. CDR3 length: 13 residues.

The chain uses TRBV7-2 and TRBJ2-3; possibly TRBD2 for D (5 bases). Germline V gives CDR1 SGHTA, CDR2 FQGNSA. Trimming left V 1 base short and J 1 base short, with 12 bases between. The CDR3 consists of 16 residues. DNA of the CDR3: TGTGCCAGCAGCTTAGAGCCAGCGGAGCGCACAGATACGCAGTATTTT. Protein product: CASSLEPAERTDTQYF.

This clone was found a few times. CDR3: CASSYSRLSGNTIYF. DNA of the CDR3: TGTGCCAGCAGTTACTCGCGGCTCTCTGGAAACACCATATATTTT. The chain uses TRBV6-5 and TRBJ1-3; D not resolved. The germline gives CDR1 MNHEY, CDR2 SVGAGI. The CDR3 runs to 15 residues. The V end lost 0 bases, the J end lost 0 bases, and 6 bases lay between the germline ends.

This clone was seen only once. The chain couples TRBV7-9 to TRBJ2-7; 11 bases line up with TRBD1. Per germline, CDR1 SEHNR and CDR2 FQNEAQ (reference sequence). The CDR3 contains 13 residues. V lost 5 bases and J lost 8; bases outside the gene matches: 5. The CDR3 loop is CASSLRTGGKQYF. CDR3 bases: TGTGCCAGCAGCCTCAGGACAGGGGGCAAGCAGTACTTC. The variable domain in full, with the rest retrieved from reference TRBV7-9 and TRBJ2-7, is DTGVSQNPRHKITKRGQNVTFRCDPISEHNRLYWYRQTLGQGPEFLTYFQNEAQLEKSRLLSDRFSAERPKGSFSTLEIQRTEQGDSAMYLCASSLRTGGKQYFGPGTRLTVT.

The rearrangement joins TRBV6-1 to TRBJ1-2; 11 bases are shared with TRBD1. The germline V gene has CDR1 MNHNS and CDR2 SASEGT. The CDR3 runs to 13 residues. Losses at the gene ends were 7 bases for V and 4 bases for J; bases not matched to a gene: 2. DNA of the CDR3: TGTGCCAGCAACGGACAGGGGGCCTATGGCTACACCTTC. Its protein is CASNGQGAYGYTF.

This chain uses TRBV11-2 with TRBJ2-3; no reliable D call. Trimming pared 3 bases from V and 0 bases from J, leaving 7 bases between. CDR1 is SGHAT, CDR2 FQNNGV, per germline. This CDR3 is built from 14 residues. The CDR3 coding sequence is TGTGCCAGCAGCTTTCGGACCAGCACAGATACGCAGTATTTT. Translated, it gives CASSFRTSTDTQYF.

The chain links TRBV18 to TRBJ1-2; 8 nucleotides match TRBD1. Per germline, CDR1 KGHSH and CDR2 LQKENI. CDR3 length equals 14 residues. V shed 4 bases and J 7 bases; nucleotides not matched to a gene: 8. CDR3 region: CASSQATGEGGYTF. The CDR3 bases are TGTGCCAGCTCACAGGCGACAGGGGAGGGTGGCTACACCTTC.

The genes are TRBV9 and TRBJ2-1; possibly TRBD1 or TRBD2 for D (5 bases each). There are 15 residues in the CDR3. The germline V gene encodes CDR1 SGDLS and CDR2 YYNGEE. Between the trimmed V and J ends, which lost 2 bases and 9 bases, there was a span of 18 bases. In nucleotides, the CDR3 is TGTGCCAGCAGCGTTCCCGGGACGTCGGTCGGTGAGCAGTTCTTC. Translating it yields CASSVPGTSVGEQFF.

V is TRBV7-9 and J is TRBJ1-6; D not certain. Germline CDR1 reads SEHNR; CDR2 reads FQNEAQ (reference sequence). This CDR3 is 14 amino acids long. V gave up 5 bases and J gave up 10 bases, with 15 bases separating them. CDR3 region: CASSQLPTGSPLHF. CDR3 coding DNA: TGTGCCAGCAGCCAACTCCCCACTGGATCACCCCTCCACTTT.

This clone was found once. The CDR3 nucleotides are TGTGCCAGCAGCCCCGGACAGGGAAGCGAAAAACTGTTTTTT. Protein sequence: CASSPGQGSEKLFF. The chain is built from TRBV11-3 and TRBJ1-4, with 8 positions matching TRBD1. Trimming took 5 bases from V and 8 from J; bases not matched to a gene: 7. The CDR3 has 14 amino acids. Germline loops: CDR1 SGHNT, CDR2 YENEEA. Based on the CDR3 plus reference TRBV11-3 and TRBJ1-4, the full variable domain is EAGVVQSPRYKIIEKKQPVAFWCNPISGHNTLYWYLQNLGQGPELLIRYENEEAVDDSQLPKDRFSAERLKGVDSTLKIQPAELGDSAVYLCASSPGQGSEKLFFGSGTQLSVL.

This clone occurred a few times. The chain has TRBV11-3 and TRBJ2-1, with 9 bases aligning to TRBD1. This CDR3 has 15 amino acids. The junction had 7 bases not matched to a gene; V was cut back by 4 bases and J by 6 bases. Germline V CDR1 and CDR2: SGHNT, YENEEA. Here the CDR3 reads CASSSPGQGINEQFF. In DNA, the CDR3 is TGTGCCAGCAGCTCCCCGGGACAGGGAATCAATGAGCAGTTCTTC.

The chain is built from TRBV4-1 and TRBJ2-7; D not certain. Germline-derived CDR1 and CDR2 are MGHRA and YSYEKL. This CDR3 comprises 12 residues. Trimming took off 0 bases at V and 7 bases at J, with 7 bases between the two ends. The CDR3 protein is CASSQDGREQYF. CDR3 DNA sequence: TGCGCCAGCAGCCAAGATGGCAGGGAGCAGTACTTC.